The 22 T cell receptor beta chains given below trace back to one sample, sequenced in a study of cytomegalovirus exposure and HLA in healthy donors. PCR primers comprised 60 Vbeta and 13 Jbeta primers. Sequencing used immunoSEQ multiplex PCR; TCRdb keeps in-frame clones, though not all of them. The repertoire holds almost 70,000 clones, with approximately 70% as singletons. The sequencing input was PBMCs. The source of these receptors is a male donor in good health and CMV-seropositive.

J is TRBJ2-7 and V is TRBV18; 10 bases match TRBD1. Germline V CDR1 and CDR2: KGHSH, LQKENI. The junction had 7 bases not matched to a gene; V was cut back by 3 bases and J by 2 bases. There are 16 residues in the CDR3. The CDR3 sequence is CASSPGTGDRAYEQYF. DNA for the CDR3: TGTGCCAGCTCACCCGGGACAGGGGACCGCGCCTACGAGCAGTACTTC.

This chain links TRBV7-6 with TRBJ1-1; D perhaps matches TRBD1 (5 bases). Trimming took 5 bases from V and 0 from J, leaving 10 bases between them. The V gene's germline CDR1 is SGHVS and CDR2 FNYEAQ. The CDR3 has 14 residues. This CDR3 is CASSPGHLNTEAFF. In DNA, the CDR3 is TGTGCCAGCAGCCCAGGACACCTGAACACTGAAGCTTTCTTT. The entire variable domain, with the rest obtained from reference TRBV7-6 and TRBJ1-1, is as follows: GAGVSQSPRYKVTKRGQDVALRCDPISGHVSLYWYRQALGQGPEFLTYFNYEAQQDKSGLPNDRFSAERPEGSISTLTIQRTEQRDSAMYRCASSPGHLNTEAFFGQGTRLTVV.

This chain links TRBV6-1 with TRBJ1-3; weak D call: TRBD1 (5 bases). CDR3 size: 15 residues. The germline V gene has CDR1 MNHNS and CDR2 SASEGT. V lost 6 bases and J 1 base, leaving 13 bases between the germline ends. In nucleotides, the CDR3 is TGTGCCAGCAGAAAACAGGCATGGTCTGGAAACACCATATATTTT. This codes for CASRKQAWSGNTIYF.

The chain couples TRBV19 to TRBJ1-2; D gene unclear. The length of the CDR3 is 14 residues. Germline V gene lookup returns CDR1 LNHDA and CDR2 SQIVND (reference sequence). V lost 3 bases to trimming and J lost 8 bases, with 16 bases between them. The CDR3 loop is CASSMIEGVGGYTF. The DNA for the CDR3 is TGTGCCAGTAGTATGATTGAGGGCGTCGGGGGCTACACCTTC.

J is TRBJ2-1 and V is TRBV7-7; the match to TRBD2 covers 9 bases. This CDR3 spans 15 amino acids. Germline V gene sequence: CDR1 SSHAT, CDR2 FNYEAQ (reference sequence). The trim removed 2 bases at V and 7 bases at J, leaving 6 bases unmatched. The CDR3 region has the DNA TGTGCCAGCAGCTTAATTAGCGGGAGCGAGAATGAGCAGTTCTTC. Protein product: CASSLISGSENEQFF.

The rearrangement uses TRBV7-9 and TRBJ2-2; possibly TRBD1 for D (5 bases). The V end lost 3 bases, the J end lost 5 bases, and 7 bases lay between the germline ends. This CDR3 comprises 13 residues. Germline CDR1 SEHNR, CDR2 FQNEAQ (reference sequence). Here the CDR3 DNA reads TGTGCCAGCAGCTTTTCAGGGACCGGGGAGCTGTTTTTT. This codes for CASSFSGTGELFF.

The chain links TRBV5-8 to TRBJ1-5; 8 bases fit TRBD1. The CDR3 is made up of 13 amino acids. Germline V gene sequence: CDR1 SGHTS, CDR2 YDEGEE. V shed 7 bases, J shed 11 bases, and the junction held 11 bases outside the gene matches. The CDR3 DNA is TGTGCCAGCTCGACAGGGGCCGTGTGGTCCCAGCATTTT. It encodes CASSTGAVWSQHF.

The CDR3 coding sequence is TGCAGCGCCTCCTCAGGGGGATATGGCTACACCTTC. This translates into CSASSGGYGYTF. The chain has TRBV29-1 and TRBJ1-2, with 7 bases that match TRBD1. Germline assignment: CDR1 SQVTM and CDR2 ANQGSEA. Trimming cost V 7 bases and J 5 bases; bases outside gene matches: 7. This CDR3 has 12 residues.

The V gene is TRBV5-5, the J gene TRBJ1-5, with 10 bases matching TRBD1. V trimming: 0 bases; J trimming: 11 bases; junction bases outside the gene matches: 8. Looked up from germline, CDR1 is SGHKS and CDR2 is YYEKEE (reference sequence). This CDR3 region has 15 residues. CDR3 region: CASSLDLGQGSAQHF. The DNA of the CDR3 is TGTGCCAGCAGCTTGGACCTGGGACAGGGGAGCGCCCAGCATTTT.

The chain is built from TRBV19 and TRBJ1-6; D is undetermined. V shed 1 base and J shed 0 bases, with 19 bases lying between them. The CDR3 sequence is 20 residues long. The germline gives CDR1 LNHDA, CDR2 SQIVND (reference sequence). The chain's CDR3 is CASSIVGPTLASSYNSPLHF. Written as DNA, the CDR3 is TGTGCCAGTAGTATAGTTGGGCCAACGTTGGCGAGCTCCTATAATTCACCCCTCCACTTT.

Regarding this clone: Other DNA variants within this sample encode the same CDR3. V usage is TRBV9 and J usage is TRBJ2-3, with 10 bases identical to TRBD2. J lost 0 bases, V lost 0 bases, and 4 bases had no gene match. Germline V lookup: CDR1 SGDLS, CDR2 YYNGEE. This CDR3 has 17 residues. The CDR3 nucleotides are TGTGCCAGCAGCGTAGAGCGGGGGGGCGGGAGCACAGATACGCAGTATTTT. It encodes CASSVERGGGSTDTQYF.

The V call is TRBV30, the J call TRBJ2-5; 7 nucleotides agree with TRBD2. V lost 2 bases and J lost 5; bases outside the gene matches: 5. The CDR3 sequence is 13 residues long. Per the germline V gene, CDR1 is GTSNPN and CDR2 is SVGIG (reference sequence). The CDR3 is CAWSSLASETQYF. The CDR3 DNA reads TGTGCCTGGAGTTCACTAGCGAGCGAGACCCAGTACTTC.

This chain uses TRBV10-3 with TRBJ2-5, with 9 positions matching TRBD1. In germline, CDR1 is ENHRY, CDR2 SYGVKD. CDR3 length: 14 amino acids. V lost 10 bases and J lost 5; bases outside the gene matches: 11. The CDR3 loop is CATSWTGDGETQYF. DNA for the CDR3: TGTGCCACCTCCTGGACAGGGGATGGCGAGACCCAGTACTTC.

This clone was seen only a few times. This chain uses TRBV4-1 with TRBJ2-7; D may be TRBD2 (6 bases). Looked up from germline, CDR1 is MGHRA and CDR2 is YSYEKL. The V end was cut by 2 bases, the J end by 1 base, with 9 bases between. The CDR3 loop spans 14 amino acids. As DNA, the CDR3 is TGCGCCAGCAGCCAACTCCGGGGGTCCTACGAGCAGTACTTC. Encoded protein: CASSQLRGSYEQYF.

The chain is built from TRBV7-6 and TRBJ2-3, with 13 bases aligning to TRBD2. Germline CDR1 reads SGHVS; CDR2 reads FNYEAQ. J lost 5 bases, V lost 5 bases, and 4 bases had no gene match. The CDR3 spans 15 residues. The CDR3 here is CASSPRTSGGDTQYF. DNA for the CDR3: TGTGCCAGCAGCCCGCGGACTAGCGGGGGAGATACGCAGTATTTT. Full variable domain (outside the CDR3, taken from reference TRBV7-6 and TRBJ2-3): GAGVSQSPRYKVTKRGQDVALRCDPISGHVSLYWYRQALGQGPEFLTYFNYEAQQDKSGLPNDRFSAERPEGSISTLTIQRTEQRDSAMYRCASSPRTSGGDTQYFGPGTRLTVL.

In this sample, this clone turned up once. The chain couples TRBV5-5 to TRBJ1-1; D may be TRBD1 (6 bases). This CDR3 spans 14 amino acids. Trimming stripped 4 bases from V and 1 base from J, with 11 bases between. CDR1 and CDR2 from the germline V gene are SGHKS and YYEKEE (reference sequence). This chain's CDR3 is CASSLGQWNTEAFF. The CDR3 nucleotides are TGTGCCAGCAGCCTAGGACAGTGGAACACTGAAGCTTTCTTT.

This clone was seen only a few times. This chain connects TRBV18 to TRBJ1-1, with D uncertain. The CDR3 spans 14 residues. Germline lookup yields CDR1 KGHSH and CDR2 LQKENI. Trimming took 3 bases from V and 5 from J, leaving 13 bases between them. CDR3 sequence reads: CASSPAGYRTEAFF. Written as DNA, the CDR3 is TGTGCCAGCTCACCGGCGGGGTATCGGACTGAAGCTTTCTTT. Complete variable domain (other parts from reference TRBV18 and TRBJ1-1): NAGVMQNPRHLVRRRGQEARLRCSPMKGHSHVYWYRQLPEEGLKFMVYLQKENIIDESGMPKERFSAEFPKEGPSILRIQQVVRGDSAAYFCASSPAGYRTEAFFGQGTRLTVV.

V is TRBV4-1 and J is TRBJ2-1; 14 bases are shared with TRBD2. The CDR3 extends over 19 amino acids. Germline CDR1 and CDR2: MGHRA and YSYEKL. The V gene end was trimmed by 0 bases and the J gene end by 4 bases; junction bases not matched to a gene: 8. The chain's CDR3 is CASSQDQGTSGRMYNEQFF. CDR3 sequence (DNA): TGCGCCAGCAGCCAAGATCAGGGGACTAGCGGGAGAATGTACAATGAGCAGTTCTTC.

The chain carries TRBV28 and TRBJ1-4; TRBD1 might be the D (5 bases). In germline, CDR1 is MDHEN, CDR2 SYDVKM. V gave up 6 bases and J gave up 8 bases, with 16 bases separating them. The CDR3 length is 14 residues. The CDR3 sequence: CASSQSPNREKLFF. DNA for the CDR3: TGTGCCAGCAGCCAGAGCCCTAACAGGGAAAAACTGTTTTTT. Based on the CDR3 plus reference TRBV28 and TRBJ1-4, the full variable domain is DVKVTQSSRYLVKRTGEKVFLECVQDMDHENMFWYRQDPGLGLRLIYFSYDVKMKEKGDIPEGYSVSREKKERFSLILESASTNQTSMYLCASSQSPNREKLFFGSGTQLSVL.

This chain links TRBV19 with TRBJ1-2, with D maybe TRBD1 (6 bases). The CDR3 loop spans 12 amino acids. Germline values: CDR1 LNHDA, CDR2 SQIVND (reference sequence). Trimming cost V 5 bases and J 5 bases, with 9 bases left between them. CDR3 loop: CASSDRMYGYTF. The CDR3 DNA reads as TGTGCCAGTAGTGACAGGATGTATGGCTACACCTTC.

The V gene is TRBV19, the J gene TRBJ2-5, with TRBD2 matching 11 bases. The CDR3 sequence is 19 residues long. The J segment lost 3 bases and the V segment lost 5 bases, leaving 17 bases of the junction unmatched. Germline CDR1 and CDR2: LNHDA and SQIVND (reference sequence). The CDR3 nucleotides are TGTGCCAGTAGTGCAAACAGGGGATATAGCGGGGGGGGAAAAGAGACCCAGTACTTC. Encoded protein: CASSANRGYSGGGKETQYF.

This clone was counted only a few times. The chain employs TRBV4-2 and TRBJ1-6; tentatively, D is TRBD1 (5 bases). Between the trimmed V and J ends, which lost 3 bases and 10 bases, there was a span of 22 bases. CDR3 length: 17 amino acids. The germline gives CDR1 LGHNA, CDR2 YNFKEQ. The CDR3 region is CASSQDPRGGIESPLHF. CDR3 DNA: TGTGCCAGCAGCCAGGACCCGCGGGGGGGGATAGAATCACCCCTCCACTTT.